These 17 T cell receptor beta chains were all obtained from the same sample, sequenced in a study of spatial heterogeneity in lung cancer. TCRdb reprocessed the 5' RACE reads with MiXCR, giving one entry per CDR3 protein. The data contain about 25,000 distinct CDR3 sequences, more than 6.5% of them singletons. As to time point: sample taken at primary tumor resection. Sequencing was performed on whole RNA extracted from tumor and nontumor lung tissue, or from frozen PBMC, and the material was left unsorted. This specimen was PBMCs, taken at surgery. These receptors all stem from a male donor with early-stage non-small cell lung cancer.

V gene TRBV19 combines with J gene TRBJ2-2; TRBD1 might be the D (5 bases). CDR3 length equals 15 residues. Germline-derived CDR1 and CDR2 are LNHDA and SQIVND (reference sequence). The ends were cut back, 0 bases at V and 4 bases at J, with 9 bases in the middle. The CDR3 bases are TGTGCCAGTAGTATAGACCCCCAGGGCACCGGGGAGCTGTTTTTT. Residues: CASSIDPQGTGELFF.

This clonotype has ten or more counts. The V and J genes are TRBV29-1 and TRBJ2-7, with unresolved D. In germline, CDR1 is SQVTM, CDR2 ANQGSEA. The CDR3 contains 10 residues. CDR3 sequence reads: CSVDSCEQYV. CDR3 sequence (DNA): TGCAGCGTTGACTCCTGCGAGCAGTACGTC.

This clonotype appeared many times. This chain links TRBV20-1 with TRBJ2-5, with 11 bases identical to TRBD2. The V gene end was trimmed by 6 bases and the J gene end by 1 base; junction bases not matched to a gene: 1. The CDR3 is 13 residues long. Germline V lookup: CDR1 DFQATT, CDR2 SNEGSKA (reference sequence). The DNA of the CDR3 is TGCAGTGCCGGGACTAGCGGCCAAGAGACCCAGTACTTC. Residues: CSAGTSGQETQYF.

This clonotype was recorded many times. The CDR3: CASSRGMNTEAFF. CDR3 DNA: TGTGCCAGCAGCCGAGGGATGAACACTGAAGCTTTCTTT. The chain recombines TRBV7-3 with TRBJ1-1; D is unresolved. Trimming removed 5 bases from V and 0 bases from J, with 7 bases in between. CDR3 length: 13 residues. Germline V gene lookup returns CDR1 SGHTA and CDR2 FQGTGA.

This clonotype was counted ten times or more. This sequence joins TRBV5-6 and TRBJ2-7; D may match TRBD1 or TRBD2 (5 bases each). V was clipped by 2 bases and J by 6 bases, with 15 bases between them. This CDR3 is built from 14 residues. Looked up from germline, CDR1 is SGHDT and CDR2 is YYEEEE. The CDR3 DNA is TGTGCCAGCAGCTTTTGGGGGAAACCGGTCGAGCAGTACGTC. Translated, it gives CASSFWGKPVEQYV.

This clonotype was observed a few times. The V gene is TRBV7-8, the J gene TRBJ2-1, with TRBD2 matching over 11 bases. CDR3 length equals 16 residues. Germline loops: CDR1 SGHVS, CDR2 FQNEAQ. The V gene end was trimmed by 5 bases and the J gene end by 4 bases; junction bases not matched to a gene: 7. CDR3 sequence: CASSPGLAESYNEQFF. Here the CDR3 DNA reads TGTGCCAGCAGCCCGGGACTAGCGGAGAGTTACAATGAGCAGTTCTTC.

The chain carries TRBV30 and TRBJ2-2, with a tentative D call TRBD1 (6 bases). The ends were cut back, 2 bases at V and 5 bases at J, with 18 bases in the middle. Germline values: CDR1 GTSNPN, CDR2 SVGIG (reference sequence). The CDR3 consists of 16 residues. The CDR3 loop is CAWSPKGDMRTGELFF. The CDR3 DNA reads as TGTGCCTGGAGTCCTAAGGGGGACATGCGGACCGGGGAGCTGTTTTTT.

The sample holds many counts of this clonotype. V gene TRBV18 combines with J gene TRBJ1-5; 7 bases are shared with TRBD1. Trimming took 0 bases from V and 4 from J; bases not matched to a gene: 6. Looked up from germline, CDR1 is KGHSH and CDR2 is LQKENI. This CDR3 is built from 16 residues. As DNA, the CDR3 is TGTGCCAGCTCACCACCGGCAGGGGGTTGGAATCAGCCCCAGCATTTT. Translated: CASSPPAGGWNQPQHF.

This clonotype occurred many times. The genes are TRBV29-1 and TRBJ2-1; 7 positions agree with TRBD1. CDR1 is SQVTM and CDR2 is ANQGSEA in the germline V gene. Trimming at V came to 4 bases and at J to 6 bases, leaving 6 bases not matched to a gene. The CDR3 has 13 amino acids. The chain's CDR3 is CSVVRGGINEQFF. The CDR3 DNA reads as TGCAGCGTTGTCCGAGGGGGCATCAATGAGCAGTTCTTC.

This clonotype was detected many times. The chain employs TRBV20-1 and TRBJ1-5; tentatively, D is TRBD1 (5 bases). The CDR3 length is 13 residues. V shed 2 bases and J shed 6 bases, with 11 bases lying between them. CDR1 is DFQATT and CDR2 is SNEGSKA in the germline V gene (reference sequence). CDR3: CSARQGGIQPQHF. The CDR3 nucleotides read TGCAGTGCTAGACAGGGAGGCATTCAGCCCCAGCATTTT.

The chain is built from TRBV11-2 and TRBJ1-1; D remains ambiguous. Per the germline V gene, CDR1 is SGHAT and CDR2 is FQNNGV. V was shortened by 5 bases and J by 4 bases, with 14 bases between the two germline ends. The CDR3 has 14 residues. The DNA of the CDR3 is TGTGCCAGCAGCATATTCCTTAGTACCACTGAAGCTTTCTTT. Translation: CASSIFLSTTEAFF. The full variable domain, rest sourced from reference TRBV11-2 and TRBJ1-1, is EAGVAQSPRYKIIEKRQSVAFWCNPISGHATLYWYQQILGQGPKLLIQFQNNGVVDDSQLPKDRFSAERLKGVDSTLKIQPAKLEDSAVYLCASSIFLSTTEAFFGQGTRLTVV.

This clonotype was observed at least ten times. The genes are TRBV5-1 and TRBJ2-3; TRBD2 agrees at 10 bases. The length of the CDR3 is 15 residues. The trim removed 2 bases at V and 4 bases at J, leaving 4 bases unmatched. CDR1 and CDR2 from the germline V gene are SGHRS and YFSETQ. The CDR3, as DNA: TGCGCCAGCAGCTTTAGCGGGAGGATATCAGATACGCAGTATTTT. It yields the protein CASSFSGRISDTQYF.

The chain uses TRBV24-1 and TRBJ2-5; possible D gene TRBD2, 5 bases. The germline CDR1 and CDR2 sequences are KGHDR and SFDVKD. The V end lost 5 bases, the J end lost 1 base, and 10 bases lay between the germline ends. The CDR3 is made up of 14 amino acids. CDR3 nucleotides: TGTGCCACCAGTGGGGGTGGGAGCCAAGAGACCCAGTACTTC. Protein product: CATSGGGSQETQYF.

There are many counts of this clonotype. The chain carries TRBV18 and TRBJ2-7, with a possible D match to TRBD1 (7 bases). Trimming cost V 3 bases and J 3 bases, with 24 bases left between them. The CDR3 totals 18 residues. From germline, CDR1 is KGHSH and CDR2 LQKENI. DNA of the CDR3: TGTGCCAGCTCACCGAGGGCACACGGGCCAGGGGGGATCTACGAGCAGTACGTC. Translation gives CASSPRAHGPGGIYEQYV.

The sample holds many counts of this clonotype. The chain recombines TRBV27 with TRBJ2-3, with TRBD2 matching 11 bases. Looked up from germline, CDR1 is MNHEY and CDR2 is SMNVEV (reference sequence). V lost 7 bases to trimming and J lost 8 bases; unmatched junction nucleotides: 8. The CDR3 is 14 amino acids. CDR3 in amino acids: CASNRLAGPGTQYF. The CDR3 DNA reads TGTGCCAGCAATAGACTAGCGGGACCCGGTACGCAGTATTTT.

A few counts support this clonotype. CDR3 bases: TGTGCCAGCAGTTTACCGATGCAGGGGGGGGCCTACGAGCAGTACTTC. Its translation is CASSLPMQGGAYEQYF. V and J are TRBV6-2 or TRBV6-3 and TRBJ2-7; D tentatively fits TRBD1 or TRBD2 (7 bases each). Germline CDR1 is MNHEY and CDR2 is SVGEGT. The V gene lost 4 bases and the J gene lost 2 bases, with 18 bases spanning the gap. The CDR3 length is 16 residues.

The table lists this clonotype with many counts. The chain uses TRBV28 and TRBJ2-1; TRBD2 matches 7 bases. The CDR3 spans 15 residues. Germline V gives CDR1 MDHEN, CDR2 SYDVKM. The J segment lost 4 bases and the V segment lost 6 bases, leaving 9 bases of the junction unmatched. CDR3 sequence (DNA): TGTGCCAGCAGAGAGAGCGGGAACCGATACAATGAGCAGTTCTTC. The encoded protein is CASRESGNRYNEQFF.